The rows below give T cell receptor beta chains drawn from one sample of a study of blood T cell repertoires in COVID-19. Some clones are missing from TCRdb's copy, which holds only in-frame ones; the method was immunoSEQ multiplex PCR. Of about 220,000 clones detected, 82% appear once; the ten largest clones hold approximately 5.2%. Sequencing was done on a sample of peripheral blood. The receptors were sampled from an older woman with COVID-19, enrolled during active disease. Both conserved end residues are part of each CDR3. D genes are given only for firm matches. For some rows the clone size is stated as once, few or many, or as a class when expanded; others skip it.

D gene	J gene	V gene	CDR3 length	clone size	CDR3 DNA	CDR3 protein
TRBD1	TRBJ1-2	TRBV24-1	14	few	TGTGCCACCGCCCTGACACGGACAGGGGGCGAGGACACCTTC	CATALTRTGGEDTF
NA	TRBJ2-3	TRBV28	16	NA	TGTGCCAGCACATCAATGGGCTCGGCTAGCACAGATACGCAGTATTTT	CASTSMGSASTDTQYF
TRBD2	TRBJ2-3	TRBV7-3	15	many	TGTGCCAGCAGCCCTGCAGGGACTAGCGGAGATACGCAGTATTTT	CASSPAGTSGDTQYF
NA	TRBJ1-5	TRBV6-2/TRBV6-3	15	NA	TGTGCCAGCAGTTTATGGGCTATTGGCAATCAGCCCCAGCATTTT	CASSLWAIGNQPQHF
NA	TRBJ1-1	TRBV5-6	15	NA	TGTGCCAGCAGCTGGGGCTCTACCATGAACACTGAAGCTTTCTTT	CASSWGSTMNTEAFF
TRBD1	TRBJ2-7	TRBV11-1	14	NA	TGTGCCAGCAGCTCGACAGGGAATCGGAACGAGCAGTACTTC	CASSSTGNRNEQYF
TRBD2	TRBJ2-7	TRBV18	15	NA	TGTGCCAGCTCACCCGCTGGCGGGGGCTCCTACGAGCAGTACTTC	CASSPAGGGSYEQYF
TRBD1	TRBJ1-6	TRBV3-1/TRBV3-2	14	NA	TGTGCGGCCAGGGACAGGGTGCGTGGATCACCCCTCCACTTT	CAARDRVRGSPLHF
NA	TRBJ2-1	TRBV5-1	12	NA	TGCGCCAGCAGCTTAGAGGGCAATGAGCAGTTCTTC	CASSLEGNEQFF
TRBD1	TRBJ2-1	TRBV25-1	15	once	TGTGCCAGCAGTGAATTGGGGACAGGCCCACGAGAGCAGTTCTTC	CASSELGTGPREQFF
TRBD2	TRBJ2-2	TRBV5-4	17	NA	TGTGCCAGCAGCTTCGGGGGTAGCGGGAGGATCACCGGGGAGCTGTTTTTT	CASSFGGSGRITGELFF
NA	TRBJ2-1	TRBV3-1/TRBV3-2	16	NA	TGTGCCAGCAGCGCCACCGGGGGGCTAAGGCACAATGAGCAGTTCTTC	CASSATGGLRHNEQFF
NA	TRBJ1-1	TRBV11-2	14	NA	TGTGCCAGCAGCTTAGGGCAGGGAAGGACTGAAGCTTTCTTT	CASSLGQGRTEAFF
NA	TRBJ2-2	TRBV29-1	14	NA	TGCAGCGCCCTACGGCAGGGACAAACCGGGGAGCTGTTTTTT	CSALRQGQTGELFF
NA	TRBJ1-3	TRBV5-1	15	NA	TGCGCCAGCAGCGTGACGGAGGGCTCTGGAAACACCATATATTTT	CASSVTEGSGNTIYF
NA	TRBJ1-1	TRBV6-5	11	NA	TGTGCCAGCAGTCGGGGCACTGAAGCTTTCTTT	CASSRGTEAFF
TRBD1	TRBJ1-2	TRBV5-6	14	once	TGTGCCAGCAGCTTAAACAGGGGGACGGGAGGCTACACCTTC	CASSLNRGTGGYTF
NA	TRBJ2-3	TRBV28	9	NA	TGTGCCAGCAGCCGTGAACGGGTTTTT	CASSRERVF
NA	TRBJ2-2	TRBV4-3	15	NA	TGCGCCAGCAGACCTCGGACTGAAACCACCGGGGAGCTGTTTTTT	CASRPRTETTGELFF
NA	TRBJ2-7	TRBV18	13	NA	TGTGCCAGCTCGGCCGGGACATACTACGAGCAGTACTTC	CASSAGTYYEQYF
TRBD1	TRBJ1-5	TRBV29-1	12	NA	TGCAGCGTCGGGACAGGGACTCAGCCCCAGCATTTT	CSVGTGTQPQHF
TRBD1	TRBJ1-1	TRBV2	14	NA	TGTGCCAGCGACCGAGGGACAGAGAACACTGAAGCTTTCTTT	CASDRGTENTEAFF
NA	TRBJ1-4	TRBV27	12	NA	TGTGCCACCAACTACCTGGGTGAAAAACTGTTTTTT	CATNYLGEKLFF
TRBD2	TRBJ2-3	TRBV5-4	17	NA	TGTGCCAGCAGCTTGAGGGCGGGAGGGCTGAGCACAGATACGCAGTATTTT	CASSLRAGGLSTDTQYF
NA	TRBJ2-7	TRBV7-9	11	NA	TGTGCCTCGGGGAACAGCTACGAGCAGTACTTC	CASGNSYEQYF
TRBD1	TRBJ1-2	TRBV30	15	NA	TGTGCCTGGAGTCTACAGATGGCGTCAGGGGGGGGCTACACCTTC	CAWSLQMASGGGYTF
NA	TRBJ2-5	TRBV11-2	14	once	TGTGCCAGCAGCTCTGACGGACTGCAAGAGACCCAGTACTTC	CASSSDGLQETQYF
NA	TRBJ2-5	TRBV7-2	15	NA	TGTGCCAGCAGCTTAGCAGGCCGGGTATTCGAGACCCAGTACTTC	CASSLAGRVFETQYF
NA	TRBJ1-2	TRBV28	13	NA	TGTGCCAGCAGTTCGACAGGACTCTATGGCTACACCTTC	CASSSTGLYGYTF
NA	TRBJ1-3	TRBV28	14	NA	TGTGCCAGCAGTACTACACGGTCTGGAAACACCATATATTTT	CASSTTRSGNTIYF
TRBD1	TRBJ1-5	TRBV28	14	NA	TGTGCCAGCAGACCAGGGGGCGCGGGGCAGCCCCAGCATTTT	CASRPGGAGQPQHF
TRBD2	TRBJ2-2	TRBV7-2	17	NA	TGTGCCAGCAGCTCATCTAGCGGGGCAACGAACACCGGGGAGCTGTTTTTT	CASSSSSGATNTGELFF
TRBD2	TRBJ2-3	TRBV4-1	16	NA	TGCGCCAGCAGCCAAGTGGGTAGCGGGAACACAGATACGCAGTATTTT	CASSQVGSGNTDTQYF
TRBD1	TRBJ1-4	TRBV2	14	NA	TGTGCCAGCGGGAACAGGGGGGTTAATGAAAAACTGTTTTTT	CASGNRGVNEKLFF
TRBD1	TRBJ1-1	TRBV5-1	15	NA	TGCGCCAGCAGCTCTTTGGGACAGGAAAACACTGAAGCTTTCTTT	CASSSLGQENTEAFF
TRBD1	TRBJ2-7	TRBV7-2	12	NA	TGTGCCAGCAGCATCGACAGGGTCCAGCAGTACTTC	CASSIDRVQQYF
NA	TRBJ1-5	TRBV19	16	NA	TGTGCCAGTAGTATAACCCCGGGGTTAAGCAATCAGCCCCAGCATTTT	CASSITPGLSNQPQHF
NA	TRBJ1-5	TRBV6-5	15	NA	TGTGCCAGCAGTTACTCGGCCCAGGGAAATCAGCCCCAGCATTTT	CASSYSAQGNQPQHF
NA	TRBJ2-1	TRBV4-1	15	once	TGCGCCAGCAGCCAAGTGGGGAACAGGGTCAATGAGCAGTTCTTC	CASSQVGNRVNEQFF
NA	TRBJ2-7	TRBV7-6	12	NA	TGTGCCAGCAGCTCAGACAGGTCCGAGCAGTACTTC	CASSSDRSEQYF
NA	TRBJ2-1	TRBV7-2	15	NA	TGTGCCAGCAGCGAAGCCGTGGGCAGCTACAATGAGCAGTTCTTC	CASSEAVGSYNEQFF
NA	TRBJ1-1	TRBV27	19	NA	TGTGCCAGCAGTTTAGACCCTTCGGGAAAGGGCCTAAGGAACACTGAAGCTTTCTTT	CASSLDPSGKGLRNTEAFF
NA	TRBJ1-4	TRBV2	15	NA	TGTGCCAGCAACCTGTTGGGCAGCTCTAATGAAAAACTGTTTTTT	CASNLLGSSNEKLFF
TRBD1	TRBJ1-5	TRBV5-5	16	NA	TGTGCCAGCAGCTCCCGGACAGGGGGGTCGCATCAGCCCCAGCATTTT	CASSSRTGGSHQPQHF
TRBD1	TRBJ1-2	TRBV7-2	15	NA	TGTGCCAGCAGACCAACCGGACAGGGTTCGGGTGGCTACACCTTC	CASRPTGQGSGGYTF
TRBD1	TRBJ1-1	TRBV29-1	12	NA	TGCAGCGGTGGGACAGGCAACACTGAAGCTTTCTTT	CSGGTGNTEAFF
TRBD1	TRBJ2-7	TRBV28	18	once	TGTGCCAGCAGTTTACCAGGGACAGGGCCCAAGAGCTCCTACGAGCAGTACTTC	CASSLPGTGPKSSYEQYF
NA	TRBJ1-6	TRBV5-5	14	NA	TGTGCCAGCAGCTTGGCCCCAGGCAATTCACCCCTCCACTTT	CASSLAPGNSPLHF